This T cell receptor beta chain derives from a study of OX40 agonist ivuxolimab in advanced cancers. Context from the whole study: The costimulatory receptor OX40 (CD134) was targeted by ivuxolimab, a fully human IgG2 agonistic monoclonal antibody. Intravenous ivuxolimab was administered to patients every 2 weeks at six dose levels: 0.01, 0.1, 0.3, 1.5, 3 and 10 mg/kg. Among the roughly 52 dose-escalation patients, 19 had hepatocellular carcinoma, around 15 melanoma, 9 renal cell carcinoma and 9 head and neck cancer. The dose-escalation cohort was almost 85% male with a mean age of approximately 60 years, ranging from roughly 23 to 90. Patients were allowed to have had prior anti-PD-1, anti-PD-L1 or anti-CTLA-4 therapy, and approximately 37% of the dose-escalation patients had been treated with checkpoint inhibitors. Partial responses occurred in three dose-escalation patients: two with cutaneous melanoma and one with hepatocellular carcinoma. Peripheral TCRbeta sequencing was intended to test whether TCR sequence diversity was altered and clonal T-cell expansion was caused by ivuxolimab. The paper covers the monotherapy dose-escalation part of the phase I ivuxolimab trial, which included N ≈ 54 patients.

Notes on this clone: The target of this receptor is not known. Per-base qualities were not stored, and no clone one base away is much larger.

CDR1 is given as MNHEY and CDR2 as SMNVEV, both from the germline V gene (reference sequence). The trim is 4 bases for V and 6 bases for J, with a gap of 10 bases between the germline ends. The CDR3 spans 13 residues, from the cysteine through the phenylalanine. Just the 39-base CDR3 DNA is kept, in frame starting at base 1. General conclusions and limits of the study: At doses of 0.1 to 3.0 mg/kg, clonal expansion of both CD4+ and CD8+ T cells in blood was seen between baseline and week 6. Low levels of normalized T-cell clonal expansion were also seen in some patients who did not respond. Which antigens the clonally expanded peripheral T cells were specific for was not determined. After ivuxolimab, CD8+ T cells had more expanded clones than CD4+ T cells on average. In the 0.1-3.0 mg/kg groups, partial responders were among the patients with the lowest normalized peripheral clonal expansion, particularly in CD8+ T cells.

Patients with a history of autoimmune disease or receiving systemic immunosuppression were excluded from the trial. Peripheral blood for TCR sequencing was drawn from every dose cohort at baseline, at cycle 4 day 1 and at cycle 7 day 1. Samples were obtained from an open-label, multicenter, first-in-human phase I dose-escalation trial of ivuxolimab. Adults with locally advanced or metastatic melanoma, renal cell, hepatocellular, or head and neck squamous cell carcinoma were enrolled in the trial. Before TCR sequencing, CD4+ T cells and CD8+ T cells were sorted from peripheral blood as separate populations. Genomic DNA was isolated from the sorted cells so that the TCRbeta CDR3 region could be sequenced. The immunoSEQ Assay was used to sequence the TCRbeta CDR3 regions. Not all clones reach the TCRdb copy of this immuneACCESS table, which keeps in-frame sequences only. Checked studies attribute under half of the gap to unresolved V genes and leave the rest unexplained. This sample gives about 48,000 clones in total; around 74% of them show up just once. Together, the top ten hold 1.5% to 2% of the sample.

The sequence links TRBV27 to TRBJ2-1, and perhaps TRBD1 as D gene, on 5 matching bases. The sample here was CD4+ or CD8+ T cells sorted from blood, taken in a trial of the OX40 agonist ivuxolimab. The source of this sequence is an adult with an advanced solid tumor such as melanoma, head and neck, liver or kidney cancer. CDR3 sequence: CASSSRTSNEQFF. The nucleotide sequence reads TGTGCCAGCAGTTCGAGGACATCCAATGAGCAGTTCTTC.